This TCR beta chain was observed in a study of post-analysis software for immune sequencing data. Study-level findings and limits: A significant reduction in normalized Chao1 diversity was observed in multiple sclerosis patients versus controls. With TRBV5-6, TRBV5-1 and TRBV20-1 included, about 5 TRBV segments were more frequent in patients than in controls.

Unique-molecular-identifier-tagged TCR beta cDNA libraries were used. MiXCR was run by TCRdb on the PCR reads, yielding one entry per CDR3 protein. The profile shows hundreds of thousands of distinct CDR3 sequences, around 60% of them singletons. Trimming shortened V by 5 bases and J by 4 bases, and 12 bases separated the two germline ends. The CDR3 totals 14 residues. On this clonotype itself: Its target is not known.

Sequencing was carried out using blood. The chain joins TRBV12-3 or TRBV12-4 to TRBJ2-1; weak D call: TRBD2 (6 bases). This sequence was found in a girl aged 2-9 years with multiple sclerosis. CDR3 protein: CASSVPGTYNEQFF. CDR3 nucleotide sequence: TGTGCCAGCAGTGTACCCGGGACTTACAATGAGCAGTTCTTC.